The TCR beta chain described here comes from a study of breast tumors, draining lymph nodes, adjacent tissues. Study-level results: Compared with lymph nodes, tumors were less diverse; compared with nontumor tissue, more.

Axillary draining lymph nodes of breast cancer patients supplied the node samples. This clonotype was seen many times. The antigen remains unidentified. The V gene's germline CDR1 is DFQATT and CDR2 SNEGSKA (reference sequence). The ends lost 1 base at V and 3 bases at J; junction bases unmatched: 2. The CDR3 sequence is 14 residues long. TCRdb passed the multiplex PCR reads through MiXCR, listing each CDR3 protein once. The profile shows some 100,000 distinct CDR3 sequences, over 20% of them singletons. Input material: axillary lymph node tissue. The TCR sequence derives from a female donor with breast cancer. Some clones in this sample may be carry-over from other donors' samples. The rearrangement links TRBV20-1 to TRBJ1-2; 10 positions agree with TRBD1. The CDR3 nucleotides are TGCAGTGCTAGAGTAGGACAGGGGGACTATGGCTACACCTTC. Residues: CSARVGQGDYGYTF.